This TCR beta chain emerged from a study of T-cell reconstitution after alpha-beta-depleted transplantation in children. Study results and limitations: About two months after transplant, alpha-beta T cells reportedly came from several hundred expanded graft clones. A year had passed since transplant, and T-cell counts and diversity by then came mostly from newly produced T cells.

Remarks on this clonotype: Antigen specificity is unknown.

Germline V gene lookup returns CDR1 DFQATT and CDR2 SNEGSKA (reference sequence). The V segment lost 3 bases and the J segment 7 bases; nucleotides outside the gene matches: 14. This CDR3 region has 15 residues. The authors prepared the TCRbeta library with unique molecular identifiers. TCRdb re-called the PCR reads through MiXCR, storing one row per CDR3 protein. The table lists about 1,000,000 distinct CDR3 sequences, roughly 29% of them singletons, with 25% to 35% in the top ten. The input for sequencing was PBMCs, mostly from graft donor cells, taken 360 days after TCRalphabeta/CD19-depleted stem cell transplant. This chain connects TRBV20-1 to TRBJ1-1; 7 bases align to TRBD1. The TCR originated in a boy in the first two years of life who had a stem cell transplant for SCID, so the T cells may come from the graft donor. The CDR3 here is CSASWSGTARLEAFF. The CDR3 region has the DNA TGCAGTGCTAGTTGGTCCGGGACAGCGCGTCTTGAAGCTTTCTTT.